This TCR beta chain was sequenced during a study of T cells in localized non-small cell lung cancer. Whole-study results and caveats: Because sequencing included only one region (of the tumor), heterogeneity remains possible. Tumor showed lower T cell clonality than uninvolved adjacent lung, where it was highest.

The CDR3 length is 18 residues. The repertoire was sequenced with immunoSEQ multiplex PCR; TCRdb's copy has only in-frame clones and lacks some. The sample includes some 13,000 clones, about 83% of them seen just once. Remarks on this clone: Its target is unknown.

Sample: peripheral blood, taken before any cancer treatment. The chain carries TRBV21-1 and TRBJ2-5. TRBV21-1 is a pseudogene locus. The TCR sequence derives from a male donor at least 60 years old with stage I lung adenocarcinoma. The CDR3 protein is CASSNTPPRGRHQETQYF. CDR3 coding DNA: TGTGCCAGCAGCAACACCCCCCCCCGGGGCCGACACCAAGAGACCCAGTACTTC.